What follows are 22 T cell receptor beta chains derived from one specimen sequenced in a study of blood T cell repertoires in COVID-19. TCRdb's table, derived via immunoSEQ multiplex PCR, lists solely in-frame clones and lacks some. Among about 70,000 clones listed, 86% were seen once. Sequenced sample: peripheral blood. Receptors originate from a human donor in a cohort sampled during active COVID-19.

The chain is built from TRBV4-1 and TRBJ2-7, with TRBD1 as a possible D gene (5 bases). V lost 3 bases, J lost 3 bases, and 18 bases lay in between. The V gene's germline CDR1 is MGHRA and CDR2 YSYEKL. CDR3 length: 16 residues. Here the CDR3 DNA reads TGCGCCAGCAGCCATCAAGCTGGGGCGATAAGCTACGAGCAGTACTTC. It yields the protein CASSHQAGAISYEQYF.

V usage is TRBV12-2 and J usage is TRBJ2-7; TRBD1, the D gene given by the table, was not confirmed from the DNA. TRBV12-2 is shown as a pseudogene. This CDR3 is built from 19 residues. This CDR3 reads CASRFLLIRRTIDTYEQYF. As DNA, the CDR3 is TGTGCAAGTCGCTTTCTCCTCATTCGCCGGACAATCGACACCTACGAGCAGTACTTC.

This sequence joins TRBV9 and TRBJ2-3; 12 bases fit TRBD2. The V and J ends lost 5 bases and 0 bases, in that order; junction bases with no gene match: 1. Germline CDR1 is SGDLS and CDR2 is YYNGEE. This CDR3 region has 15 residues. Here the CDR3 DNA reads TGTGCCAGCAGTCTAGCGGGGGGGAGCACAGATACGCAGTATTTT. This sequence encodes CASSLAGGSTDTQYF.

CDR3 protein: CASSSGTGAYEQYF. CDR3 coding DNA: TGTGCCAGCTCATCCGGGACAGGAGCCTACGAGCAGTACTTC. The chain recombines TRBV18 with TRBJ2-7; 8 positions agree with TRBD1. This CDR3 contains 14 residues. The junction had 5 bases not matched to a gene; V was cut back by 5 bases and J by 2 bases. Germline V gene sequence: CDR1 KGHSH, CDR2 LQKENI.

The chain employs TRBV29-1 and TRBJ2-7, with TRBD1 identical over 8 bases. Per germline, CDR1 SQVTM and CDR2 ANQGSEA. V shed 6 bases, J shed 3 bases, and the junction held 7 bases outside the gene matches. The CDR3 totals 13 residues. The CDR3 bases are TGCAGCGTCTCACCGGGACAGGACTACGAGCAGTACTTC. It is translated as CSVSPGQDYEQYF.

CDR3 sequence reads: CASSLGTSGGAGYNEQFF. The CDR3 nucleotides read TGTGCCAGCAGCTTGGGGACTAGCGGGGGGGCCGGCTACAATGAGCAGTTCTTC. This chain links TRBV7-2 with TRBJ2-1, with 16 nucleotides matching TRBD2. CDR3 length equals 18 residues. Trimming removed 3 bases from V and 3 bases from J; junction bases left unmatched: 5. Germline assignment: CDR1 SGHTA and CDR2 FQGNSA.

This clone has only one observation. The rearrangement joins TRBV27 to TRBJ2-1; TRBD2 matches 13 bases. J lost 4 bases, V lost 4 bases, and 1 base had no gene match. This CDR3 is built from 15 residues. In germline, CDR1 is MNHEY, CDR2 SMNVEV (reference sequence). Here the CDR3 DNA reads TGTGCCAGCAGTTCACTAGCGGGGGGGTACAATGAGCAGTTCTTC. This encodes CASSSLAGGYNEQFF.

V and J are TRBV10-1 and TRBJ2-1; 15 bases agree with TRBD2. The germline V gene encodes CDR1 WNHNN and CDR2 SYGVQD (reference sequence). The CDR3 has 16 amino acids. The V segment lost 8 bases and the J segment 7 bases; nucleotides outside the gene matches: 9. The CDR3 is CASSTGLAGGRNEQFF. CDR3 nucleotide sequence: TGCGCCAGCTCTACCGGACTAGCGGGGGGGAGGAATGAGCAGTTCTTC.

The genes are TRBV7-9 and TRBJ1-5; 7 bases fit TRBD1. The CDR3 sequence is 14 residues long. Germline CDR1 is SEHNR and CDR2 is FQNEAQ (reference sequence). V was clipped by 5 bases and J by 4 bases; unmatched bases: 5. The chain's CDR3 is CASSPDRANQPQHF. CDR3 coding DNA: TGTGCCAGCAGCCCTGACAGGGCTAATCAGCCCCAGCATTTT.

V and J are TRBV5-6 and TRBJ1-2; D remains ambiguous. V was shortened by 6 bases and J by 2 bases, with 8 bases between the two germline ends. From germline, CDR1 is SGHDT and CDR2 YYEEEE. CDR3 length: 12 amino acids. The CDR3 DNA is TGTGCCAGCACCCGAGTAAACTATGGCTACACCTTC. Residues: CASTRVNYGYTF.

The J gene is TRBJ2-1, the V gene TRBV5-1; 16 bases are shared with TRBD2. V lost 3 bases to trimming and J lost 5 bases; unmatched junction nucleotides: 14. CDR3 size: 20 residues. Germline values: CDR1 SGHRS, CDR2 YFSETQ. The CDR3 region is CASSSRTPGTSGGADNEQFF. CDR3 DNA: TGCGCCAGCAGCTCCCGAACACCCGGGACTAGCGGGGGGGCCGACAATGAGCAGTTCTTC.

Regarding this clone: The junction shows a germline mismatch at one end, possibly a read error. The chain uses TRBV6-5 and TRBJ2-5; 10 bases are shared with TRBD1. The germline CDR1 and CDR2 sequences are MNHEY and SVGAGI. The CDR3 consists of 14 residues. CDR3 bases: TGTGCCAGCAGTGACTCGGGACAGGGGGAGACCCAGTACTTC. This translates into CASSDSGQGETQYF.

This chain connects TRBV5-1 to TRBJ1-6; 7 bases are a match to TRBD1. Per the germline V gene, CDR1 is SGHRS and CDR2 is YFSETQ. The ends lost 4 bases at V and 9 bases at J; junction bases unmatched: 7. The CDR3 runs to 14 residues. CDR3 protein: CASSPQGVGSPLHF. As DNA, the CDR3 is TGCGCCAGCAGCCCCCAGGGGGTCGGTTCACCCCTCCACTTT. Full variable domain (missing parts from reference TRBV5-1 and TRBJ1-6): KAGVTQTPRYLIKTRGQQVTLSCSPISGHRSVSWYQQTPGQGLQFLFEYFSETQRNKGNFPGRFSGRQFSNSRSEMNVSTLELGDSALYLCASSPQGVGSPLHFGNGTRLTVT.

This clone was picked up a small number of times. V and J are TRBV5-1 and TRBJ2-2; possible D gene TRBD2, 6 bases. This CDR3 is built from 17 residues. The V and J ends lost 5 bases and 1 base respectively, with 18 bases between them. CDR1 SGHRS and CDR2 YFSETQ come from the germline V gene. The CDR3 DNA reads as TGCGCCAGCAGACCTAACCCGGATAGCGGGAACACCGGGGAGCTGTTTTTT. As protein: CASRPNPDSGNTGELFF.

This chain connects TRBV30 to TRBJ1-4, with TRBD1 matching over 8 bases. V was pared by 0 bases and J by 7 bases, with 4 bases of the junction left unmatched. This CDR3 region has 14 residues. CDR1 is GTSNPN and CDR2 is SVGIG in the germline V gene (reference sequence). In DNA, the CDR3 is TGTGCCTGGAGTGTACAGGGGGGGGGTGAAAAACTGTTTTTT. It translates to CAWSVQGGGEKLFF. The whole variable domain, filled in from reference TRBV30 and TRBJ1-4, reads SQTIHQWPATLVQPVGSPLSLECTVEGTSNPNLYWYRQAAGRGLQLLFYSVGIGQISSEVPQNLSASRPQDRQFILSSKKLLLSDSGFYLCAWSVQGGGEKLFFGSGTQLSVL.

The chain employs TRBV6-1 and TRBJ1-3; 9 nucleotides line up with TRBD1. Per germline, CDR1 MNHNS and CDR2 SASEGT. J was trimmed by 3 bases and V by 3 bases; bases with no gene match: 6. The CDR3 sequence is 16 residues long. The CDR3 region has the DNA TGTGCCAGCAGTGATCGACAGGGGGGAAGTGGAAACACCATATATTTT. It is translated as CASSDRQGGSGNTIYF.

The chain has TRBV18 and TRBJ2-7; TRBD2 matches 8 bases. Trimming took 3 bases from V and 5 from J; bases not matched to a gene: 3. The germline gives CDR1 KGHSH, CDR2 LQKENI. This CDR3 is built from 13 residues. The chain's CDR3 is CASSPRGDDEQYF. In DNA form, the CDR3 reads TGTGCCAGCTCACCGCGGGGGGACGACGAGCAGTACTTC.

The CDR3 loop is CASSQEPSGGAADTQYF. The CDR3 DNA sequence: TGCGCCAGCAGCCAAGAGCCTAGCGGGGGGGCGGCAGATACGCAGTATTTT. The V call is TRBV4-3, the J call TRBJ2-3; 12 bases map to TRBD2. CDR1 and CDR2 from the germline V gene are LGHNA and YSLEER. This CDR3 has 17 amino acids. With V trimmed by 0 bases and J by 4 bases, 5 bases remained unmatched.

The chain is built from TRBV18 and TRBJ2-5; D gene uncertain. CDR3 length: 14 residues. Trimming removed 6 bases from V and 1 base from J, with 12 bases in between. CDR1 is KGHSH and CDR2 is LQKENI in the germline V gene. CDR3 sequence (DNA): TGTGCCAGCTCCTCTTATGGCCCCCAAGAGACCCAGTACTTC. Encoded protein: CASSSYGPQETQYF.

This chain uses TRBV6-5 with TRBJ1-2, with D hard to call. V lost 8 bases and J 5 bases, leaving 9 bases between the germline ends. The CDR3 has 11 residues. Germline loops: CDR1 MNHEY, CDR2 SVGAGI. Written as DNA, the CDR3 is TGTGCCAGCGGCCATAATTATGGCTACACCTTC. As protein: CASGHNYGYTF.

The chain carries TRBV2 and TRBJ2-5; maybe TRBD1 (5 bases). V lost 6 bases and J lost 3, with 11 bases in between. This CDR3 contains 13 residues. The germline CDR1 and CDR2 sequences are SNHLY and FYNNEI. CDR3 sequence (DNA): TGTGCCAGCAGGCAGGGCAGAGAAGAGACCCAGTACTTC. Its protein is CASRQGREETQYF.

V is TRBV15 and J is TRBJ2-7; D remains ambiguous. The CDR3 spans 13 residues. CDR1 and CDR2 from the germline V gene are LNHNV and YYDKDF (reference sequence). Between the trimmed V and J ends, which lost 5 bases and 4 bases, there was a span of 12 bases. CDR3 residues: CATSGPESYEQYF. For the CDR3, the DNA is TGTGCCACCAGCGGGCCAGAAAGTTACGAGCAGTACTTC.